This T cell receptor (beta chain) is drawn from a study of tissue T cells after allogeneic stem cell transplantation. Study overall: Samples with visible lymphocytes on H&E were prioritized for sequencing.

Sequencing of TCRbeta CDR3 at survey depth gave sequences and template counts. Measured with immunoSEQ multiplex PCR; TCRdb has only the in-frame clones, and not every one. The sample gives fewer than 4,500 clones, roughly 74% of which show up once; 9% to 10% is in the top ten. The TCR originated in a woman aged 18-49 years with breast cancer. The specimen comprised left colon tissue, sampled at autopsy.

As DNA, the CDR3 is TGTGCCAGCAGCCCCTGGGTGGGCGGGGAGCTGTTTTTT. It codes for CASSPWVGGELFF. The chain combines TRBV27 with TRBJ2-2; D is undetermined. The germline CDR1 and CDR2 sequences are MNHEY and SMNVEV (reference sequence). This CDR3 spans 13 amino acids. V shed 6 bases and J shed 7 bases, with 12 bases lying between them.